Reported below is one T cell receptor beta chain. Repertoires were generated with immunoSEQ multiplex PCR, while TCRdb's copy carries only in-frame clones and drops some. The data contain roughly 300,000 clones, around 85% of them seen just once; the ten biggest clones take up approximately 7.6%. These data are taken from a study of blood T cell repertoires in COVID-19. This CDR3 contains 15 residues. Trimming cost V 2 bases and J 6 bases, with 16 bases left between them. Germline V gene data show CDR1 as SEHNR and CDR2 as FQNEAQ (reference sequence). Sequenced material: peripheral blood. The chain employs TRBV7-9 and TRBJ1-2; possible D gene TRBD1, 6 bases. This TCR was sampled from a human donor in a cohort sampled during active COVID-19. CDR3 protein: CASSLKGQGLHGYTF. The CDR3 DNA reads as TGTGCCAGCAGCTTAAAGGGCCAGGGGTTACATGGCTACACCTTC.